The 10 T cell receptor beta chains presented below share a single source sample, sequenced in a study of PD-1 blockade in classical Hodgkin lymphoma. Autologous stem cell transplantation was followed by relapse in every patient, and brentuximab vedotin exposure varied. This table comes from immunoSEQ multiplex PCR, and its TCRdb copy is limited to in-frame clones, with some not included. The sample lists roughly 62,000 clones, around 88% occurring once. The starting material was peripheral blood mononuclear cells (PBMCs), obtained at baseline. These receptors all come from a human donor with classical Hodgkin lymphoma.

The chain combines TRBV6-5 with TRBJ2-7; no firm D call. Germline V gene sequence: CDR1 MNHEY, CDR2 SVGAGI. V shed 5 bases and J shed 4 bases, with 9 bases lying between them. This CDR3 has 12 amino acids. Here the CDR3 reads CASSESSYEQYF. In DNA, the CDR3 is TGTGCCAGCAGTGAATCGTCGTACGAGCAGTACTTC.

The chain carries TRBV30 and TRBJ1-4; TRBD1 matches 7 bases. V dropped 8 bases and J dropped 5; count of bases not matched to a gene: 8. The CDR3 is 13 amino acids. The germline V gene encodes CDR1 GTSNPN and CDR2 SVGIG (reference sequence). The CDR3 loop reads CAVYRGPNEKLFF. The CDR3 DNA reads TGTGCCGTATACAGGGGCCCCAATGAAAAACTGTTTTTT.

The chain carries TRBV5-5 and TRBJ2-1, with TRBD2 matching over 10 bases. The germline CDR1 and CDR2 sequences are SGHKS and YYEKEE (reference sequence). This CDR3 is 15 amino acids long. V lost 0 bases and J lost 8; bases outside the gene matches: 5. CDR3 sequence (DNA): TGTGCCAGCAGCTTGGCCGGACTAGCGGCCGATGAGCAGTTCTTC. As protein: CASSLAGLAADEQFF.

The chain employs TRBV27 and TRBJ2-7; 10 bases align to TRBD1. Trimming cost V 4 bases and J 6 bases; bases outside gene matches: 9. Germline CDR1 and CDR2: MNHEY and SMNVEV (reference sequence). The CDR3 covers 15 residues. This CDR3 reads CASSSPGQGSFEQYF. In DNA, the CDR3 is TGTGCCAGCAGTTCTCCGGGACAGGGGAGCTTCGAGCAGTACTTC.

The chain carries TRBV6-1 and TRBJ1-6; D is undetermined. Trimming shortened V by 9 bases and J by 10 bases, and 10 bases separated the two germline ends. The CDR3 sequence is 11 residues long. The germline V gene encodes CDR1 MNHNS and CDR2 SASEGT. CDR3 sequence reads: CASRDGSPLHF. DNA for the CDR3: TGTGCCAGTAGGGATGGGTCACCCCTCCACTTT.

Here the CDR3 reads CASSDSGLANEKLFF. The CDR3 DNA reads TGTGCCAGCAGTGATTCGGGACTAGCTAATGAAAAACTGTTTTTT. The V and J genes are TRBV25-1 and TRBJ1-4; tentatively, D is TRBD1 (5 bases). Germline V gene sequence: CDR1 MGHDK, CDR2 SYGVNS. V was trimmed by 3 bases and J by 3 bases, leaving 11 bases between them. This CDR3 contains 15 residues.

The chain has TRBV11-3 and TRBJ2-4; D unclear. Trimming cost V 2 bases and J 4 bases, with 6 bases left between them. The CDR3 is 13 amino acids. Germline V gene data show CDR1 as SGHNT and CDR2 as YENEEA. The CDR3 here is CASSLNGKNIQYF. The DNA for the CDR3 is TGTGCCAGCAGCTTAAACGGAAAAAACATTCAGTACTTC. The whole variable domain, filled in from reference TRBV11-3 and TRBJ2-4, reads EAGVVQSPRYKIIEKKQPVAFWCNPISGHNTLYWYLQNLGQGPELLIRYENEEAVDDSQLPKDRFSAERLKGVDSTLKIQPAELGDSAVYLCASSLNGKNIQYFGAGTRLSVL.

The chain has TRBV19 and TRBJ1-5; D remains ambiguous. CDR3 length: 14 residues. Germline V CDR1 and CDR2: LNHDA, SQIVND (reference sequence). V was pared by 2 bases and J by 0 bases, with 5 bases between. CDR3 residues: CASSIKISNQPQHF. The CDR3 DNA follows: TGTGCCAGTAGTATAAAGATTAGCAATCAGCCCCAGCATTTT.

The CDR3 DNA reads as TGTGCCATCAGTGATTCCCGGACAGGGGGCGGATATGGCTACACCTTC. Residues: CAISDSRTGGGYGYTF. This chain connects TRBV10-3 to TRBJ1-2; TRBD1 matches at 11 bases. V lost 3 bases, J lost 5 bases, and 8 bases stayed unmatched. CDR3 length: 16 amino acids. CDR1 ENHRY and CDR2 SYGVKD come from the germline V gene.

The chain couples TRBV6-5 to TRBJ1-5, with 9 bases aligning to TRBD1. The germline V gene has CDR1 MNHEY and CDR2 SVGAGI. This CDR3 has 15 residues. Trimming removed 2 bases from V and 4 bases from J; junction bases left unmatched: 3. Here the CDR3 reads CASSYRTGDNQPQHF. DNA for the CDR3: TGTGCCAGCAGTTACAGGACAGGGGATAATCAGCCCCAGCATTTT.